This T cell receptor (beta chain) was obtained from a study of shared clonotypes between healthy human individuals. Study outcomes and limitations: Represented genetic and exposure-history diversity was restricted by having few donors.

With 6 bases removed from V and 3 bases from J, the gap between germline ends came to 12 bases. This CDR3 has 14 amino acids. From germline, CDR1 is KGHSH and CDR2 LQKENI. There are a few counts of this clone. Antigen unknown. Healthy and HIV-negative, the adult donors had no recent acute infections or vaccinations. The authors split each subset's genomic DNA evenly across several immunoSEQ plates. Libraries were prepared by immunoSEQ multiplex PCR; TCRdb keeps only in-frame clonotypes and omits some of them. The table has around 500,000 clones, 60% to 80% seen once. The sample consisted of PBMCs. This clonotype was sampled from a woman aged 40-49 years in good health. Some clones in this sample may be carry-over from other donors' samples. The rearrangement links TRBV18 to TRBJ1-5; D is uncertain. CDR3 nucleotides: TGTGCCAGCTCCCTCGACGGGATCAATCAGCCCCAGCATTTT. It codes for CASSLDGINQPQHF.